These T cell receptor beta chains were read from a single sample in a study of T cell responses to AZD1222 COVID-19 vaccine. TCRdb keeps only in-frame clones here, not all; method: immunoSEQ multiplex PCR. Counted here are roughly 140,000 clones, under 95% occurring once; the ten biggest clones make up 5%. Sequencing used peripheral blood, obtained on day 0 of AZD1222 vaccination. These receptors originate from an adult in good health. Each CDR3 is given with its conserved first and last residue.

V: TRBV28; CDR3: CASSLGQGAVNTEAFF
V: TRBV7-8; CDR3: CASSPSRALNQPQHF
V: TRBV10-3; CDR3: CAISESNYDRSSGNTIYF
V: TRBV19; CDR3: CASRLAGADTQYF
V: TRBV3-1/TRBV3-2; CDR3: CASSQDSGGQPQHF
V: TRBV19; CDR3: CATRDRGNEQFF
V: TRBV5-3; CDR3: CARSPLLELAGGPGTGELFF
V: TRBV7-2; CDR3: CASSTYRGDEQYF
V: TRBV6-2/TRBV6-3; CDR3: CASSYFGGGNNSPLHF
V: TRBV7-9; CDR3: CASSLDDREGNIQYF
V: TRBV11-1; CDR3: CASTLQGLDTDTQYF
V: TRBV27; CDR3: CASSSSGGLVNEQYF
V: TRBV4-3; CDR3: CASSQDASGSYEQYF
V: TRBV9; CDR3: CASSQGQGRTGTEAFF